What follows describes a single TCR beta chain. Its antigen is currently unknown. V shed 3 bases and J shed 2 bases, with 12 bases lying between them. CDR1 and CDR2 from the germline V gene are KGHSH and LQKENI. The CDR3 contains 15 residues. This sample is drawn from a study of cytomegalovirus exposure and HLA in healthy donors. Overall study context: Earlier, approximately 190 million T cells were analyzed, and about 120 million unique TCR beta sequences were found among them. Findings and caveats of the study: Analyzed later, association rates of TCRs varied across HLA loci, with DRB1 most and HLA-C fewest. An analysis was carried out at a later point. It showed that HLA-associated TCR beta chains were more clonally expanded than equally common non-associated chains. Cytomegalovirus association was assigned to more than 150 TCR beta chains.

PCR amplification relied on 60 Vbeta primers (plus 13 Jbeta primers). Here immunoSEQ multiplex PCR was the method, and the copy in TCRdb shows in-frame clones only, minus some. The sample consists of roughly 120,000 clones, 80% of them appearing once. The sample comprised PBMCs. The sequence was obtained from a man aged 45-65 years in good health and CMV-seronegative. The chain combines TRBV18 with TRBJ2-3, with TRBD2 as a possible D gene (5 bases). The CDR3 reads CASSPVASSTDTQYF. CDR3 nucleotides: TGTGCCAGCTCACCGGTAGCGAGTTCCACAGATACGCAGTATTTT.